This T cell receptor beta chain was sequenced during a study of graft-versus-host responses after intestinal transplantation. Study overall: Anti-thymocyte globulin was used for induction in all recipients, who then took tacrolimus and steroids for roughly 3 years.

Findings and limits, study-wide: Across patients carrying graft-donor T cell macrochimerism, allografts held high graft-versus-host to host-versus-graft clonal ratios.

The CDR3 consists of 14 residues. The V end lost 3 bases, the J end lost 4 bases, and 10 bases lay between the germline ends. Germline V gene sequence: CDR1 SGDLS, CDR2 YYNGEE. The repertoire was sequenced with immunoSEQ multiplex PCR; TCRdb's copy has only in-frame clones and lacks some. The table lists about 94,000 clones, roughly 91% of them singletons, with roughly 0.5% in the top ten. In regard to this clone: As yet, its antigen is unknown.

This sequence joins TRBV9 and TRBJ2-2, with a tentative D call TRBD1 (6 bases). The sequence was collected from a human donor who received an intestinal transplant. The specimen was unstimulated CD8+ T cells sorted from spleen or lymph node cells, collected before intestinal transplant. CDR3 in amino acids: CASSDRDGTGELFF. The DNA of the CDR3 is TGTGCCAGCAGCGACAGGGACGGCACCGGGGAGCTGTTTTTT.